A selection of T cell receptor beta chains follows, all from one sample in a study of shared clonotypes between healthy human individuals. TCRdb's table, derived via immunoSEQ multiplex PCR, lists solely in-frame clones and lacks some. Here the sample spans some 2,100,000 clones, about 92% being singletons. Source material: naive CD8+ T cells from PBMCs. The receptors were gathered from a man in his late teens or twenties in good health. Some clones in this sample may be carry-over from other donors' samples. Both conserved end residues are trimmed from each CDR3.

v_call: TRBV11-2
cdr3_aa: ASSHGPGTGITEAF

v_call: TRBV9
cdr3_aa: ASSVTGSELNEQF

v_call: TRBV18
cdr3_aa: ASSPASGRYEQF

v_call: TRBV10-3
cdr3_aa: AMTGDYSYEQY

v_call: TRBV6-1
cdr3_aa: ASSEAVRGGNQPQH

v_call: TRBV30
cdr3_aa: AWRIPGELRYGYT

v_call: TRBV4-1
cdr3_aa: ASSHGRNTGELF

v_call: TRBV7-8
cdr3_aa: ASSFFGISSYEQY

v_call: TRBV9
cdr3_aa: ASSVGTALGYEQY

v_call: TRBV2
cdr3_aa: ASSGRTTNVNEQF

v_call: TRBV15
cdr3_aa: ATSKIAGANNEQF

v_call: TRBV27
cdr3_aa: ASSADSTRWSGNTIY

v_call: TRBV18
cdr3_aa: ASSPPGLDYEQY

v_call: TRBV10-3
cdr3_aa: ATRTSGRSSYEQY

v_call: TRBV10-3
cdr3_aa: AISESKGGINEQF

v_call: TRBV4-3
cdr3_aa: ASSQDLQGYYGYT